This T cell receptor beta chain was identified in a study of CD8 T cells in Susac syndrome. Study findings and constraints: The peak of CD8+ clonal expansion in Susac was seen in TEMRA cells and active patients.

Sequencing of TCR beta was carried out in blood CD8+ and CD4+ T cells. TEMRA cells were FACS-enriched, with CD8+ and CD4+ T cells isolated negatively. Concerning this clonotype itself: The antigen is undetermined.

Reverse transcription of 0.5 to 1 ug RNA was performed with random hexamers. Amplification of TCR beta CDR3 by immunoSEQ multiplex PCR spanned 54 Vbeta and 13 Jbeta. MiXCR, applied by TCRdb to the immunoSEQ multiplex PCR reads, yields one record per CDR3 protein. The sample includes around 100,000 distinct CDR3 sequences, about 96% seen only once; the top ten take 0.3%. The specimen sequenced was CD8+ T cells from PBMCs. This clonotype was obtained from a human donor with Susac syndrome.

CDR3 loop: CASTQTRGYTF. Here the CDR3 DNA reads TGTGCCAGCACCCAGACACGTGGCTACACCTTC. The chain uses TRBV18 and TRBJ1-2; D is uncertain. Trimming cost V 8 bases and J 7 bases, with 11 bases left between them. CDR1 is KGHSH and CDR2 is LQKENI in the germline V gene. CDR3 length equals 11 residues.